These 30 T cell receptor beta chains share one sample of origin, sequenced in a study of identical twins. From the 5' RACE reads, TCRdb called clonotypes with MiXCR, one entry per CDR3 protein. The data show some 630,000 distinct CDR3 sequences, with just over 7% seen just once and 1.6% held by the top ten. This same sample was also part of a study on yellow fever vaccine responses in identical twins.

Sequencing used PBMCs. The receptors shown here come from a woman in her late teens or twenties in good health.

The chain is built from TRBV3-1 and TRBJ2-1, with TRBD2 identical over 10 bases. The germline V gene encodes CDR1 LGHDT and CDR2 YNNKEL (reference sequence). J lost 6 bases, V lost 1 base, and 3 bases had no gene match. The CDR3 contains 15 residues. CDR3 region: CASSQAGTSANEQFF. CDR3 in DNA: TGTGCCAGCAGCCAAGCCGGGACTAGCGCCAATGAGCAGTTCTTC.

This chain joins TRBV5-1 and TRBJ2-2, with 9 nucleotides matching TRBD1. V lost 0 bases, J lost 5 bases, and 5 bases stayed unmatched. Germline V CDR1 and CDR2: SGHRS, YFSETQ. The CDR3 is 16 amino acids. The CDR3 DNA reads as TGCGCCAGCAGCTTGGCCGGGACAGGGCGTACCGGGGAGCTGTTTTTT. Its protein product is CASSLAGTGRTGELFF.

This clonotype was seen many times. The chain uses TRBV7-8 and TRBJ1-1; D is uncertain. V was shortened by 2 bases and J by 3 bases, with 10 bases between the two germline ends. CDR3 size: 14 residues. CDR1 is SGHVS, CDR2 FQNEAQ, per germline. The CDR3 loop reads CASSLQLLYTEAFF. The CDR3 DNA sequence: TGTGCCAGCAGCTTACAACTTTTGTACACTGAAGCTTTCTTT.

This clonotype was observed a handful of times. The V call is TRBV11-2, the J call TRBJ1-4; no clear D gene. Germline CDR1 and CDR2: SGHAT and FQNNGV. The CDR3 spans 16 residues. V shed 2 bases and J shed 5 bases, with 15 bases lying between them. The CDR3 sequence: CASSLFSIGENEKLFF. In nucleotides, the CDR3 is TGTGCCAGCAGCTTATTTTCCATTGGAGAGAATGAAAAACTGTTTTTT.

V and J are TRBV5-6 and TRBJ1-2; tentatively, D is TRBD1 (6 bases). Germline V gives CDR1 SGHDT, CDR2 YYEEEE. The CDR3 is 16 amino acids. V was shortened by 4 bases and J by 4 bases, with 20 bases between the two germline ends. The chain's CDR3 is CASSLYRFGTSYGYTF. CDR3 DNA sequence: TGTGCCAGCAGCCTGTATCGGTTCGGGACAAGCTATGGCTACACCTTC.

This clonotype was observed a few times. The rearrangement joins TRBV6-1 to TRBJ2-3; TRBD2 agrees at 9 bases. Germline CDR1 is MNHNS and CDR2 is SASEGT. The CDR3 length is 15 residues. With V trimmed by 7 bases and J by 2 bases, 7 bases remained unmatched. The CDR3 DNA is TGTGCCAGCAAAGCCAGCGGGAGGCTCACAGATACGCAGTATTTT. Encoded protein: CASKASGRLTDTQYF.

This chain uses TRBV7-9 with TRBJ2-2; TRBD1 agrees at 10 bases. Trimming cost V 5 bases and J 5 bases; bases outside gene matches: 8. Per germline, CDR1 SEHNR and CDR2 FQNEAQ (reference sequence). CDR3 length: 16 amino acids. CDR3 in amino acids: CASSAAPGQGTGELFF. The CDR3 bases are TGTGCCAGCAGCGCGGCACCGGGACAGGGGACCGGGGAGCTGTTTTTT.

This clonotype has a handful of counts. The chain recombines TRBV11-2 with TRBJ2-1; D remains unclear. The CDR3 consists of 15 residues. The V and J ends lost 7 bases and 6 bases respectively, with 19 bases between them. Looked up from germline, CDR1 is SGHAT and CDR2 is FQNNGV. The CDR3 DNA is TGTGCCAGCACCCAAGGTGGTTTTTGGATCAATGAGCAGTTCTTC. This gives the protein CASTQGGFWINEQFF. Supplemented by reference TRBV11-2 and TRBJ2-1, the full variable domain reads EAGVAQSPRYKIIEKRQSVAFWCNPISGHATLYWYQQILGQGPKLLIQFQNNGVVDDSQLPKDRFSAERLKGVDSTLKIQPAKLEDSAVYLCASTQGGFWINEQFFGPGTRLTVL.

This clonotype was seen a handful of times. V is TRBV29-1 and J is TRBJ2-6; TRBD2 might be the D (5 bases). This CDR3 region has 14 residues. CDR1 and CDR2 from the germline V gene are SQVTM and ANQGSEA. V shed 6 bases and J shed 2 bases, with 11 bases lying between them. The CDR3 loop reads CSVSLGAGANVLTF. DNA of the CDR3: TGCAGCGTATCCCTCGGGGCTGGGGCCAACGTCCTGACTTTC.

J is TRBJ1-6 and V is TRBV6-2 or TRBV6-3; 8 nucleotides match TRBD1. CDR1 and CDR2 from the germline V gene are MNHEY and SVGEGT. There are 17 residues in the CDR3. V lost 5 bases and J lost 5; bases outside the gene matches: 11. The CDR3 DNA reads as TGTGCCAGCAGTCACGACGCTTGGGGACAGGATAATTCACCCCTCCACTTT. Translated, it gives CASSHDAWGQDNSPLHF.

This clonotype turned up a few times. The chain carries TRBV7-8 and TRBJ2-1; no reliable D call. The CDR3 runs to 13 residues. CDR1 is SGHVS and CDR2 is FQNEAQ in the germline V gene. The V end lost 6 bases, the J end lost 9 bases, and 15 bases lay between the germline ends. CDR3 amino acids: CASRATQLFEQFF. The DNA for the CDR3 is TGTGCCAGCAGGGCTACACAACTGTTTGAGCAGTTCTTC.

This clonotype was counted between two and nine times. This chain links TRBV2 with TRBJ1-6; D is undetermined. Germline V lookup: CDR1 SNHLY, CDR2 FYNNEI. V lost 2 bases and J 7 bases, leaving 9 bases between the germline ends. The CDR3 runs to 14 residues. CDR3 residues: CASSEIFENSPLHF. The CDR3, as DNA: TGTGCCAGCAGTGAAATCTTCGAAAATTCACCCCTCCACTTT.

The table lists this clonotype with a few counts. The V and J genes are TRBV12-3 or TRBV12-4 and TRBJ2-5; no clear D. CDR3 length: 13 residues. Trimming stripped 7 bases from V and 3 bases from J, with 12 bases between. This chain's CDR3 is CASKLREKETQYF. CDR3 nucleotide sequence: TGTGCCAGCAAGCTCAGAGAGAAAGAGACCCAGTACTTC.

At least ten counts were recorded for this clonotype. The rearrangement links TRBV29-1 to TRBJ2-6; D ambiguous. The CDR3 extends over 14 amino acids. The germline gives CDR1 SQVTM, CDR2 ANQGSEA. Trimming took 4 bases from V and 3 from J, leaving 10 bases between them. The DNA of the CDR3 is TGCAGCGTTGTTGTCTTTGGTGGGGCCAACGTCCTGACTTTC. It is translated as CSVVVFGGANVLTF.

The chain joins TRBV7-8 to TRBJ1-4, with D possibly being TRBD1 (5 bases). CDR1 is SGHVS and CDR2 is FQNEAQ in the germline V gene. This CDR3 comprises 14 residues. Trimming cost V 2 bases and J 8 bases, with 12 bases left between them. CDR3 sequence: CASSLWGGGEKLFF. The CDR3 nucleotides read TGTGCCAGCAGCTTATGGGGCGGTGGGGAAAAACTGTTTTTT.

The gene calls are TRBV5-1 and TRBJ2-7; 10 nucleotides align to TRBD1. V dropped 0 bases and J dropped 2; count of bases not matched to a gene: 8. The CDR3 length is 17 residues. Germline assignment: CDR1 SGHRS and CDR2 YFSETQ. The CDR3 is CASSLAGRQGATYEQYF. The CDR3 DNA follows: TGCGCCAGCAGCTTGGCGGGGAGACAGGGGGCTACCTACGAGCAGTACTTC.

The table lists this clonotype with a few counts. J is TRBJ2-5 and V is TRBV6-5; D might be TRBD1 (6 bases). Germline V gene sequence: CDR1 MNHEY, CDR2 SVGAGI. V shed 0 bases and J shed 7 bases, with 15 bases lying between them. The CDR3 sequence is 15 residues long. Written as DNA, the CDR3 is TGTGCCAGCAGTTACTCATGGGGGCCCCAATGGACCCAGTACTTC. Translation: CASSYSWGPQWTQYF.

This clonotype has just a few counts. This sequence joins TRBV7-9 and TRBJ2-5; 7 bases match TRBD2. CDR3 length equals 15 residues. CDR1 is SEHNR and CDR2 is FQNEAQ in the germline V gene (reference sequence). V shed 7 bases, J shed 1 base, and the junction held 9 bases outside the gene matches. Here the CDR3 reads CASTLRELRQETQYF. CDR3 nucleotide sequence: TGTGCCAGCACCCTGCGGGAGCTCCGCCAAGAGACCCAGTACTTC. Based on the CDR3 plus reference TRBV7-9 and TRBJ2-5, the full variable domain is DTGVSQNPRHKITKRGQNVTFRCDPISEHNRLYWYRQTLGQGPEFLTYFQNEAQLEKSRLLSDRFSAERPKGSFSTLEIQRTEQGDSAMYLCASTLRELRQETQYFGPGTRLLVL.

This clonotype was recorded at least ten times. This chain connects TRBV24-1 to TRBJ2-1; 9 bases map to TRBD2. Germline CDR1 KGHDR, CDR2 SFDVKD. With 7 bases clipped from V and 7 bases from J, the junction kept 10 bases outside the gene matches. CDR3 length equals 15 residues. CDR3 nucleotide sequence: TGTGCCACCAGAGCCCCCGGGACTAGCCCAAATGAGCAGTTCTTC. It is translated as CATRAPGTSPNEQFF.

This clonotype came up a few times. The V call is TRBV7-8, the J call TRBJ1-1; 7 bases match TRBD1. The V and J ends lost 5 bases and 1 base, in that order; junction bases with no gene match: 4. Looked up from germline, CDR1 is SGHVS and CDR2 is FQNEAQ. The CDR3 length is 14 residues. The CDR3: CASSPGGKNTEAFF. In DNA form, the CDR3 reads TGTGCCAGCAGCCCAGGGGGTAAGAACACTGAAGCTTTCTTT.

V gene TRBV12-3 or TRBV12-4 combines with J gene TRBJ2-1, with TRBD2 identical over 9 bases. J gave up 0 bases and V 3 bases, and 3 bases lay outside the gene matches. The CDR3 is made up of 16 amino acids. CDR3 DNA sequence: TGTGCCAGCAGTTTTTTGCGGGGGGGCTCCTACAATGAGCAGTTCTTC. It codes for CASSFLRGGSYNEQFF.

The chain is built from TRBV5-5 and TRBJ2-3, with 7 bases identical to TRBD2. In germline, CDR1 is SGHKS, CDR2 YYEKEE (reference sequence). The CDR3 is 16 residues long. V was pared by 4 bases and J by 0 bases, with 8 bases of the junction left unmatched. The chain's CDR3 is CASSPLLASSTDTQYF. Here the CDR3 DNA reads TGTGCCAGCAGCCCACTACTAGCGTCTAGCACAGATACGCAGTATTTT. Full variable domain (outside the CDR3, taken from reference TRBV5-5 and TRBJ2-3): DAGVTQSPTHLIKTRGQQVTLRCSPISGHKSVSWYQQVLGQGPQFIFQYYEKEERGRGNFPDRFSARQFPNYSSELNVNALLLGDSALYLCASSPLLASSTDTQYFGPGTRLTVL.

This clonotype was recorded a few times. The chain recombines TRBV5-1 with TRBJ2-1, with 9 bases fitting TRBD2. Trimming at V came to 4 bases and at J to 2 bases, leaving 10 bases not matched to a gene. CDR3 length: 17 amino acids. CDR1 is SGHRS, CDR2 YFSETQ, per germline. CDR3: CASSPTSGYLTYNEQFF. The CDR3 bases are TGCGCCAGCAGCCCGACTAGCGGATACCTAACCTACAATGAGCAGTTCTTC.

This clonotype came up a few times. The rearrangement joins TRBV5-1 to TRBJ2-2; 8 positions agree with TRBD1. This CDR3 is built from 14 residues. V gave up 2 bases and J gave up 7 bases; unmatched junction bases: 4. Germline V gives CDR1 SGHRS, CDR2 YFSETQ. The CDR3 here is CASSLQGDRGELFF. The CDR3 bases are TGCGCCAGCAGCTTACAGGGGGATCGCGGGGAGCTGTTTTTT.

This clonotype turned up a few times. The chain couples TRBV12-3 or TRBV12-4 to TRBJ1-1; D uncertain. Deletions cut 4 bases from V and 4 bases from J, with 16 bases between. The CDR3 runs to 15 residues. The CDR3 nucleotides read TGTGCCAGCAGTTCGCGGGGTGCCCTGATCACTGAAGCTTTCTTT. Its protein product is CASSSRGALITEAFF.

This clonotype has only a few counts. J is TRBJ1-3 and V is TRBV7-9; no definite D call. The CDR3 is made up of 16 amino acids. V lost 8 bases and J 0 bases, leaving 17 bases between the germline ends. Germline V lookup: CDR1 SEHNR, CDR2 FQNEAQ (reference sequence). As DNA, the CDR3 is TGTGCCAGCCTCGCCGAGTGGGCACACTCTGGAAACACCATATATTTT. This encodes CASLAEWAHSGNTIYF.

Many counts were recorded for this clonotype. This rearrangement joins TRBV20-1 to TRBJ1-2; the D gene is possibly TRBD1 (5 bases). Trimming cost V 3 bases and J 7 bases, with 15 bases left between them. CDR1 and CDR2 from the germline V gene are DFQATT and SNEGSKA (reference sequence). The CDR3 has 13 amino acids. CDR3 protein: CSARTEIKGGYTF. CDR3 sequence (DNA): TGCAGTGCTAGGACAGAGATCAAGGGTGGCTACACCTTC.

The sample holds many counts of this clonotype. V and J are TRBV12-3 or TRBV12-4 and TRBJ2-1; D uncertain. The CDR3 has 13 amino acids. The germline V and J ends were trimmed by 7 bases and 9 bases, with 16 bases remaining between them. The CDR3 region has the DNA TGTGCCAGCAAATTTTTTTCTGGCAGTGAGCAGTTCTTC. Its translation is CASKFFSGSEQFF.

This clonotype was seen ten or more times. A junction boundary mismatches the germline segment, possibly from a read error. The rearrangement links TRBV12-3 or TRBV12-4 to TRBJ2-4; 12 positions agree with TRBD2. CDR3 length: 23 residues. The CDR3 sequence: CASSLAGGPNGFPGTLAKNIQYF. In DNA, the CDR3 is TGTGCCAGCAGTCTAGCGGGAGGGCCCAACGGGTTCCCGGGTACCTTAGCCAAAAACATTCAGTACTTC.

The rearrangement links TRBV4-1 to TRBJ2-2; D not resolved. Germline CDR1 MGHRA, CDR2 YSYEKL. CDR3 size: 14 residues. V dropped 4 bases and J dropped 2 bases, with 8 bases sitting between them. In DNA, the CDR3 is TGCGCCAGCAGCCTCGACCTAAACACCGGGGAGCTGTTTTTT. Residues: CASSLDLNTGELFF.